This TCR beta chain comes out of a study of neurological immune-mediated disorders. Notes on the study in general: Levels of TCR clonal expansion peaked in HTLV-1-associated myelopathy and reached their lowest in multiple sclerosis, under those of healthy controls. Grouping of repertoires by phylogeny put those of 18 of 34 multiple sclerosis patients into a single related-CDR3 cluster, a possible signature.

In germline, CDR1 is KGHSH, CDR2 LQKENI. J gave up 5 bases and V 2 bases, and 12 bases lay outside the gene matches. The CDR3 has 16 residues. The making of cDNA relied on 5'RACE with 10-nucleotide random UMIs. Using its own MiXCR run on the 5' RACE reads, TCRdb lists one record per CDR3 protein. The repertoire holds some 56,000 distinct CDR3 sequences, with roughly 3.8% as singletons. In this sample, this clonotype turned up many times. Its target is not known. The sample comprised PBMCs. This chain links TRBV18 with TRBJ2-7; 7 bases agree with TRBD2. The origin of this receptor is a man between 60 and 75 years old with multiple sclerosis. DNA for the CDR3: TGTGCCAGCTCACCAAGGGGACTACAGAATTTTGACGAGCAGTACTTC. Encoded protein: CASSPRGLQNFDEQYF.